This T cell receptor beta chain originates from a study of blood T cell repertoires in COVID-19. Overall study: Samples of COVID-19 (acute and convalescent) were obtained from the United States, Italy and Spain. Sample material is recorded as cDNA or gDNA derived from T cells, B-cell-depleted T cells, or PBMCs.

The CDR3 region is 11 residues in length, termini included. The V gene's germline CDR1 is KGHSH and CDR2 LQKENI. As for this clone: The CDR3 end shows no conserved phenylalanine or tryptophan, and so a read error is likely. Because the CDR3's place on the DNA is in doubt, the DNA is left out and the CDR3 is given as listed by TCRdb.

Original methodology: Estimation of nucleated cell counts relied on the amplification of reference gene primers. Generated by immunoSEQ multiplex PCR, the TCRdb table keeps only in-frame clones and is missing some. V and J calls and clone size are copied from that table; D and trimming were computed from the DNA. The sample consists of about 90,000 clones, around four fifths of them appearing once. The TCR comes from a woman between 65 and 79 years old with active or convalescent COVID-19. This chain connects TRBV18 to TRBJ1-3. What was sequenced was peripheral blood. CDR3 sequence: CASSRGETMTV.